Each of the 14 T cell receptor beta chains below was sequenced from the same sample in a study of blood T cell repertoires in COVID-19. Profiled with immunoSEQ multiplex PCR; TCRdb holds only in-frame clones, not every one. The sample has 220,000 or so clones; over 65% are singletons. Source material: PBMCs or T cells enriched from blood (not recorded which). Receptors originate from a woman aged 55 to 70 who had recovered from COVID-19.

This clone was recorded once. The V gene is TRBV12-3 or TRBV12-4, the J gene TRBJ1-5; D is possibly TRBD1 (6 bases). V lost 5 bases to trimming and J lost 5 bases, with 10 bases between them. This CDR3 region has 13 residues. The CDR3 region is CASSPRQDQPQHF. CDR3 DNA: TGTGCCAGCAGTCCGAGACAGGATCAGCCCCAGCATTTT.

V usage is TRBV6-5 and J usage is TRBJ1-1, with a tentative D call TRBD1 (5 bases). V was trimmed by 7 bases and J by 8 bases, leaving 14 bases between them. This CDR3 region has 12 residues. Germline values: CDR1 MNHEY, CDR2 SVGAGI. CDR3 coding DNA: TGTGCCAGCAATAAAGGGGAAGGGGAAGCTTTCTTT. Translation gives CASNKGEGEAFF.

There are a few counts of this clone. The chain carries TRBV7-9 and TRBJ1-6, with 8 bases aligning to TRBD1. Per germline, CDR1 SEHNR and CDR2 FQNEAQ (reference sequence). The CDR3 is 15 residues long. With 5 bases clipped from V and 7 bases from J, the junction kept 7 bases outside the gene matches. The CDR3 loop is CASSRDRGGNSPLHF. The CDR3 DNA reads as TGTGCCAGCAGCCGCGACAGGGGAGGCAATTCACCCCTCCACTTT.

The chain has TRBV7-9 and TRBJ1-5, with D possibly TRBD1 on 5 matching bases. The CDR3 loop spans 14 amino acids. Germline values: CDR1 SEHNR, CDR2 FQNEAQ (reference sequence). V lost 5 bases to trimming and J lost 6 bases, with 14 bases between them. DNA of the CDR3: TGTGCCAGCAGCAGCCAGGGAGGGAGTCAGCCCCAGCATTTT. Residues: CASSSQGGSQPQHF. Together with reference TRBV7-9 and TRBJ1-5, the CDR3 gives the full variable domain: DTGVSQNPRHKITKRGQNVTFRCDPISEHNRLYWYRQTLGQGPEFLTYFQNEAQLEKSRLLSDRFSAERPKGSFSTLEIQRTEQGDSAMYLCASSSQGGSQPQHFGDGTRLSIL.

The chain's CDR3 is CASPTRQAMKQPQHF. The DNA of the CDR3 is TGTGCCAGCCCTACGAGACAGGCAATGAAGCAGCCCCAGCATTTT. The gene calls are TRBV27 and TRBJ1-5; TRBD1 is a possible D gene (6 bases). The CDR3 loop spans 15 amino acids. Trimming shortened V by 8 bases and J by 7 bases, and 21 bases separated the two germline ends. The germline V gene has CDR1 MNHEY and CDR2 SMNVEV (reference sequence).

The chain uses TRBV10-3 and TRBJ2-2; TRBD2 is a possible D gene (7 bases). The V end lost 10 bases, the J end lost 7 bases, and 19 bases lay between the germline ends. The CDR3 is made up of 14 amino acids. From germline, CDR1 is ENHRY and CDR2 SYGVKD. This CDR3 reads CATLGGAAVGELFF. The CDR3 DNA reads TGTGCCACACTAGGGGGGGCGGCCGTCGGGGAGCTGTTTTTT.

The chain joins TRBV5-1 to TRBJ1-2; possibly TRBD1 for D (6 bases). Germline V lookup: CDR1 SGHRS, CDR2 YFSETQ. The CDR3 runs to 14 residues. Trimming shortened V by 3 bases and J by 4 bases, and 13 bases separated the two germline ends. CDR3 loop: CASSSHREGYGYTF. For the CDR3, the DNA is TGCGCCAGCAGCTCGCACAGGGAAGGCTATGGCTACACCTTC.

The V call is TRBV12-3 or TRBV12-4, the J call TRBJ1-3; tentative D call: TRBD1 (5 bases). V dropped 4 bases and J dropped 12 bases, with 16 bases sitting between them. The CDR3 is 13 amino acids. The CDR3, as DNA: TGTGCCAGCAGTTCCGGGACTCATGGACGCATATATTTT. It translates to CASSSGTHGRIYF.

Here the CDR3 DNA reads TGTGCCAGCAGTGGGACTAGCGGGGCCACAGATACGCAGTATTTT. As protein: CASSGTSGATDTQYF. The rearrangement links TRBV2 to TRBJ2-3; 12 positions match TRBD2. CDR3 length equals 15 residues. Germline CDR1 and CDR2: SNHLY and FYNNEI. With 4 bases clipped from V and 2 bases from J, the junction kept 1 base outside the gene matches.

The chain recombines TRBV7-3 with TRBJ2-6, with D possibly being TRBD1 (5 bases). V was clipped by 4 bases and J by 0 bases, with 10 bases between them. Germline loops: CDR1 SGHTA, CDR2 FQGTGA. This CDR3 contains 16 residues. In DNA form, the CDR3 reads TGTGCCAGCAGCTACGACAGAAGCTCTGGGGCCAACGTCCTGACTTTC. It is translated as CASSYDRSSGANVLTF.

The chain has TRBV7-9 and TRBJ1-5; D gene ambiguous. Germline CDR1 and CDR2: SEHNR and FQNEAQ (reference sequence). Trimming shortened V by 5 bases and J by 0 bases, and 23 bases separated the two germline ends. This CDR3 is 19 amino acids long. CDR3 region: CASSTRTRSWGYSNQPQHF. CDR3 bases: TGTGCCAGCAGCACCCGGACTCGTTCTTGGGGTTATAGCAATCAGCCCCAGCATTTT. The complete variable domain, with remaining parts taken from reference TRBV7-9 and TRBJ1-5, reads DTGVSQNPRHKITKRGQNVTFRCDPISEHNRLYWYRQTLGQGPEFLTYFQNEAQLEKSRLLSDRFSAERPKGSFSTLEIQRTEQGDSAMYLCASSTRTRSWGYSNQPQHFGDGTRLSIL.

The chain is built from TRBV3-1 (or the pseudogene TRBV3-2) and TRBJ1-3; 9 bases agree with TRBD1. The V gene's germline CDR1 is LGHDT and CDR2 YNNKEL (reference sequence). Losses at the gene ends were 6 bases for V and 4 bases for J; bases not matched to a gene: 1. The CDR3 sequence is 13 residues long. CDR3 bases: TGTGCCAGCAGGGGGACAGGGGGAAACACCATATATTTT. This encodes CASRGTGGNTIYF.

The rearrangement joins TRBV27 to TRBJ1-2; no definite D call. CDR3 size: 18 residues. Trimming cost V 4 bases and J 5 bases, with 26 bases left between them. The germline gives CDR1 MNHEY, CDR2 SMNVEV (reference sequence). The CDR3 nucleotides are TGTGCCAGCAGTTCTACCCCCTGGACGGGGAACATGGGATATGGCTACACCTTC. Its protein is CASSSTPWTGNMGYGYTF.

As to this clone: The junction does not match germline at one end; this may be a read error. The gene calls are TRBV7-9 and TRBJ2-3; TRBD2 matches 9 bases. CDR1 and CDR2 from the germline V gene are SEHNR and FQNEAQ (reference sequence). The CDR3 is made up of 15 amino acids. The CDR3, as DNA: TGTGCCAGCAGCCTAGCGGGGCAAAGCACAGATACGCAGTATTTT. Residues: CASSLAGQSTDTQYF.